The 32 T cell receptor beta chains below were found in one sample sequenced in a study of blood T cell repertoires in COVID-19. TCRdb's copy holds only in-frame clones and misses some; the assay was immunoSEQ multiplex PCR. Of 350,000 to 400,000 clones listed, around 89% were seen once; the top ten hold 0.95% to 1%. The sequencing input was PBMCs or T cells enriched from blood (not recorded which). These receptor sequences come from a woman aged 25 to 39 with acute COVID-19.

V and J are TRBV19 and TRBJ1-5, with D perhaps TRBD1 (5 bases). The CDR3 length is 16 residues. Germline V gives CDR1 LNHDA, CDR2 SQIVND (reference sequence). V lost 0 bases and J 1 base, leaving 10 bases between the germline ends. CDR3 amino acids: CASSIEAGRSNQPQHF. For the CDR3, the DNA is TGTGCCAGTAGTATAGAAGCGGGACGGAGCAATCAGCCCCAGCATTTT.

V gene TRBV27 combines with J gene TRBJ2-7, with 7 bases fitting TRBD1. V dropped 3 bases and J dropped 4; count of bases not matched to a gene: 0. Per germline, CDR1 MNHEY and CDR2 SMNVEV (reference sequence). The CDR3 loop spans 12 amino acids. As DNA, the CDR3 is TGTGCCAGCAGTTTCAGGGGGTACGAGCAGTACTTC. Residues: CASSFRGYEQYF.

About this clone: Other DNA sequences in the sample encode the same CDR3. This chain joins TRBV5-1 and TRBJ1-1, with 10 bases matching TRBD1. The CDR3 consists of 16 residues. After removal of 4 bases from V and 0 bases from J, the junction contained 6 bases not matched to a gene. From germline, CDR1 is SGHRS and CDR2 YFSETQ. In nucleotides, the CDR3 is TGCGCCAGCAGCCTTGGGACAGGGGCGCTGAACACTGAAGCTTTCTTT. This gives the protein CASSLGTGALNTEAFF.

This CDR3 is CASSFTSEQYF. The DNA of the CDR3 is TGTGCCAGCAGCTTCACTTCCGAGCAGTACTTC. V is TRBV11-2 and J is TRBJ2-7; the D is unclear. CDR1 and CDR2 from the germline V gene are SGHAT and FQNNGV. V was trimmed by 3 bases and J by 6 bases, leaving 6 bases between them. There are 11 residues in the CDR3.

This chain links TRBV5-6 with TRBJ1-2; D is possibly TRBD1 (5 bases). CDR3 length equals 15 residues. Looked up from germline, CDR1 is SGHDT and CDR2 is YYEEEE. Trimming cost V 1 base and J 1 base, with 11 bases left between them. CDR3 residues: CASSLYSGRNYGYTF. The CDR3 nucleotides read TGTGCCAGCAGCTTGTATTCAGGGCGTAACTATGGCTACACCTTC.

This clone was seen just once. V and J are TRBV25-1 and TRBJ1-2; TRBD1 agrees at 7 bases. The CDR3 covers 15 residues. The V and J ends lost 2 bases and 8 bases, in that order; junction bases with no gene match: 11. CDR1 MGHDK and CDR2 SYGVNS come from the germline V gene. CDR3: CASSERRDRGEGYTF. CDR3 DNA: TGTGCCAGCAGTGAAAGGCGGGACAGAGGGGAGGGCTACACCTTC.

The V call is TRBV9, the J call TRBJ2-3, with 7 bases matching TRBD2. V lost 0 bases and J lost 3; bases outside the gene matches: 4. The CDR3 is 15 amino acids. Germline V gives CDR1 SGDLS, CDR2 YYNGEE. The CDR3 sequence: CASSVDQRGTDTQYF. The CDR3 nucleotides are TGTGCCAGCAGCGTAGATCAGCGGGGTACAGATACGCAGTATTTT.

The chain couples TRBV19 to TRBJ1-5; 7 positions match TRBD1. The germline V gene has CDR1 LNHDA and CDR2 SQIVND (reference sequence). This CDR3 is 13 amino acids long. Germline trimming cut 6 bases from V and 8 bases from J; bases unmatched to any gene: 7. CDR3 residues: CASRGTVTKPQHF. CDR3 DNA sequence: TGTGCCAGTAGAGGGACAGTTACTAAGCCCCAGCATTTT.

The chain joins TRBV4-1 to TRBJ1-1; TRBD1 might be the D (5 bases). The ends were cut back, 4 bases at V and 5 bases at J, with 11 bases in the middle. There are 13 residues in the CDR3. Germline V CDR1 and CDR2: MGHRA, YSYEKL. The CDR3 region has the DNA TGCGCCAGCAGCCCAGATCGGGGGACTGAAGCTTTCTTT. This translates into CASSPDRGTEAFF.

V and J are TRBV4-1 and TRBJ1-1; D may be TRBD1 (6 bases). Germline V gene sequence: CDR1 MGHRA, CDR2 YSYEKL. The CDR3 extends over 16 amino acids. Trimming removed 2 bases from V and 4 bases from J, with 17 bases in between. The CDR3, as DNA: TGCGCCAGCAGCCAAAGGACAGTTATCTCAGGCACTGAAGCTTTCTTT. This gives the protein CASSQRTVISGTEAFF.

This chain connects TRBV6-5 to TRBJ2-2, with D tentatively TRBD1 (5 bases). This CDR3 is 14 amino acids long. CDR1 MNHEY and CDR2 SVGAGI come from the germline V gene. V was cut by 6 bases and J by 5 bases, with 13 bases left in between. The CDR3 is CASRPQGITGELFF. CDR3 nucleotide sequence: TGTGCCAGCAGACCCCAGGGTATTACCGGGGAGCTGTTTTTT.

The rearrangement uses TRBV5-5 and TRBJ1-4; the match to TRBD1 covers 9 bases. From germline, CDR1 is SGHKS and CDR2 YYEKEE (reference sequence). The CDR3 spans 16 residues. V gave up 0 bases and J gave up 10 bases; unmatched junction bases: 10. CDR3 nucleotides: TGTGCCAGCAGCTTGGAGCGGGACAGGGTGGTGGGAAAACTGTTTTTT. Translating gives CASSLERDRVVGKLFF. The full variable domain, its missing parts supplied by reference TRBV5-5 and TRBJ1-4, is DAGVTQSPTHLIKTRGQQVTLRCSPISGHKSVSWYQQVLGQGPQFIFQYYEKEERGRGNFPDRFSARQFPNYSSELNVNALLLGDSALYLCASSLERDRVVGKLFFGSGTQLSVL.

This chain links TRBV24-1 with TRBJ2-1; possibly TRBD1 for D (7 bases). The CDR3 totals 13 residues. Looked up from germline, CDR1 is KGHDR and CDR2 is SFDVKD. Trimming took 6 bases from V and 9 from J, leaving 14 bases between them. CDR3 sequence (DNA): TGTGCCACCAGTCAGGGGGGCCTATTTGAGCAGTTCTTC. Translated, it gives CATSQGGLFEQFF.

V usage is TRBV2 and J usage is TRBJ2-3; D gene ambiguous. The germline gives CDR1 SNHLY, CDR2 FYNNEI. The V end was cut by 1 base, the J end by 4 bases, with 12 bases between. This CDR3 has 15 residues. CDR3 residues: CASSEGVAYSDTQYF. CDR3 sequence (DNA): TGTGCCAGCAGTGAAGGGGTAGCCTACTCAGATACGCAGTATTTT.

The chain uses TRBV3-1 (or the pseudogene TRBV3-2) and TRBJ1-1; 8 positions agree with TRBD1. The CDR3 sequence is 15 residues long. After removal of 4 bases from V and 3 bases from J, the junction contained 7 bases not matched to a gene. Germline V gives CDR1 LGHDT, CDR2 YNNKEL (reference sequence). Written as DNA, the CDR3 is TGTGCCAGCAGCCCGCACAGGGGGGCCGACACTGAAGCTTTCTTT. As protein: CASSPHRGADTEAFF.

The chain has TRBV13 and TRBJ2-2; D ambiguous. Per germline, CDR1 PRHDT and CDR2 FYEKMQ (reference sequence). The CDR3 has 16 amino acids. V was clipped by 2 bases and J by 6 bases, with 16 bases between them. The CDR3 nucleotides read TGTGCCAGCAGCTTAATCGCGGATGGGTATTCCGGGGAGCTGTTTTTT. Amino acids: CASSLIADGYSGELFF. Complete variable domain (other parts from reference TRBV13 and TRBJ2-2): AAGVIQSPRHLIKEKRETATLKCYPIPRHDTVYWYQQGPGQDPQFLISFYEKMQSDKGSIPDRFSAQQFSDYHSELNMSSLELGDSALYFCASSLIADGYSGELFFGEGSRLTVL.

The chain joins TRBV14 to TRBJ1-4; 7 bases fit TRBD1. The V and J ends lost 1 base and 3 bases, in that order; junction bases with no gene match: 2. The germline gives CDR1 SGHDN, CDR2 FVKESK. This CDR3 is built from 15 residues. CDR3 region: CASSQVTGANEKLFF. The CDR3 DNA reads TGTGCCAGCAGCCAAGTAACAGGGGCTAATGAAAAACTGTTTTTT.

This chain connects TRBV15 to TRBJ1-5, with D perhaps matching TRBD1 (6 bases). V shed 4 bases and J shed 4 bases, with 14 bases lying between them. The germline V gene encodes CDR1 LNHNV and CDR2 YYDKDF (reference sequence). There are 15 residues in the CDR3. DNA of the CDR3: TGTGCCACCAGCAAGGGGGACGGCTCTAATCAGCCCCAGCATTTT. Translated, it gives CATSKGDGSNQPQHF. The entire variable domain, with the rest obtained from reference TRBV15 and TRBJ1-5, is as follows: DAMVIQNPRYQVTQFGKPVTLSCSQTLNHNVMYWYQQKSSQAPKLLFHYYDKDFNNEADTPDNFQSRRPNTSFCFLDIRSPGLGDTAMYLCATSKGDGSNQPQHFGDGTRLSIL.

The rearrangement joins TRBV7-2 to TRBJ2-2; tentatively, D is TRBD1 (5 bases). The V and J ends lost 5 bases and 6 bases respectively, with 7 bases between them. Germline V lookup: CDR1 SGHTA, CDR2 FQGNSA. The CDR3 contains 12 residues. CDR3 residues: CASSGAAGELFF. Here the CDR3 DNA reads TGTGCCAGCAGCGGGGCCGCCGGGGAGCTGTTTTTT.

The chain has TRBV7-8 and TRBJ2-3; D might be TRBD2 (5 bases). Trimming left V 8 bases short and J 6 bases short, with 9 bases between. The CDR3 has 11 amino acids. Looked up from germline, CDR1 is SGHVS and CDR2 is FQNEAQ. CDR3 DNA: TGTGCCAGCCTCCGGGATGATACGCAGTATTTT. This sequence encodes CASLRDDTQYF.

J is TRBJ1-3 and V is TRBV7-9, with 8 bases matching TRBD1. The CDR3 is made up of 16 amino acids. V lost 5 bases and J lost 2; bases outside the gene matches: 8. From germline, CDR1 is SEHNR and CDR2 FQNEAQ (reference sequence). The CDR3 region has the DNA TGTGCCAGCAGCCGCCAGACAGGGGCAACTGGAAACACCATATATTTT. Translating gives CASSRQTGATGNTIYF.

The CDR3 region has the DNA TGTGCCAGCAGGTCCCCAGACAGCATCCGCGAAGCTTTCTTT. This encodes CASRSPDSIREAFF. The V and J genes are TRBV7-9 and TRBJ1-1; possibly TRBD1 for D (5 bases). The V end was cut by 6 bases, the J end by 8 bases, with 19 bases between. This CDR3 has 14 amino acids. CDR1 SEHNR and CDR2 FQNEAQ come from the germline V gene (reference sequence).

This clone has only one observation. The chain employs TRBV11-2 and TRBJ1-6; 9 bases map to TRBD1. Germline CDR1 SGHAT, CDR2 FQNNGV. This CDR3 has 13 residues. With V trimmed by 4 bases and J by 10 bases, 2 bases remained unmatched. CDR3 region: CASSSDRGSPLHF. The CDR3 DNA follows: TGTGCCAGCAGCTCCGACAGGGGGTCACCCCTCCACTTT.

The CDR3 DNA follows: TGTGCCAGCAGCACCGGACAGCAATATGGCTACACCTTC. Translating it yields CASSTGQQYGYTF. V and J are TRBV28 and TRBJ1-2, with D perhaps matching TRBD1 (6 bases). This CDR3 spans 13 amino acids. Trimming shortened V by 6 bases and J by 5 bases, and 13 bases separated the two germline ends. Germline assignment: CDR1 MDHEN and CDR2 SYDVKM.

The gene calls are TRBV9 and TRBJ2-3, with 10 positions matching TRBD2. CDR3 length equals 17 residues. V lost 4 bases and J lost 0; bases outside the gene matches: 8. Germline CDR1 reads SGDLS; CDR2 reads YYNGEE. The CDR3 protein is CASSPYSGGLSTDTQYF. CDR3 coding DNA: TGTGCCAGCAGCCCCTATAGCGGGGGGCTAAGCACAGATACGCAGTATTTT.

The chain joins TRBV3-1 (or the pseudogene TRBV3-2) to TRBJ1-6, with D possibly matching TRBD1 (6 bases). The CDR3 has 14 residues. Per germline, CDR1 LGHDT and CDR2 YNNKEL (reference sequence). Trimming removed 6 bases at V and 5 bases at J, with 11 bases between. CDR3 protein: CASRGTSDNSPLHF. The CDR3 DNA reads TGTGCCAGCAGAGGGACATCCGATAATTCACCCCTCCACTTT.

The chain employs TRBV21-1 and TRBJ1-2. TRBV21-1 is tagged as a pseudogene. There are 12 residues in the CDR3. The CDR3 loop is CATLPENYGYTF. As DNA, the CDR3 is TGTGCCACCCTACCGGAGAATTATGGCTACACCTTC.

A single count supports this clone. The chain employs TRBV14 and TRBJ1-2, with 8 bases identical to TRBD1. The junction had 6 bases not matched to a gene; V was cut back by 2 bases and J by 4 bases. Germline-derived CDR1 and CDR2 are SGHDN and FVKESK. There are 15 residues in the CDR3. The CDR3 here is CASSQSGRGPYGYTF. CDR3 nucleotide sequence: TGTGCCAGCAGCCAAAGTGGCAGGGGGCCCTATGGCTACACCTTC.

The chain combines TRBV29-1 with TRBJ2-1, with 14 bases aligning to TRBD2. The germline V gene has CDR1 SQVTM and CDR2 ANQGSEA. V shed 7 bases, J shed 8 bases, and the junction held 16 bases outside the gene matches. This CDR3 has 17 amino acids. Here the CDR3 DNA reads TGCAGCGGTGACACAACGGAGACTAGCGGGGGGGAGGATGAGCAGTTCTTC. It encodes CSGDTTETSGGEDEQFF.

V gene TRBV6-5 combines with J gene TRBJ1-6, with D tentatively TRBD1 (6 bases). V lost 5 bases to trimming and J lost 3 bases, with 8 bases between them. Germline values: CDR1 MNHEY, CDR2 SVGAGI. The CDR3 covers 14 residues. The DNA of the CDR3 is TGTGCCAGCAGTCAACAGGGCTATAATTCACCCCTCCACTTT. Translated, it gives CASSQQGYNSPLHF.

In its sample, this clone was seen a few times. The genes are TRBV7-8 and TRBJ1-3, with D perhaps matching TRBD1 (5 bases). This CDR3 contains 16 residues. Deletions cut 0 bases from V and 9 bases from J, with 18 bases between. The germline V gene has CDR1 SGHVS and CDR2 FQNEAQ. The DNA of the CDR3 is TGTGCCAGCAGCTTAGCGGGGGGATCCCGCGGGAGCACCATATATTTT. The encoded protein is CASSLAGGSRGSTIYF.

V gene TRBV7-6 combines with J gene TRBJ2-1; D perhaps matches TRBD2 (7 bases). Trimming shortened V by 5 bases and J by 7 bases, and 21 bases separated the two germline ends. Germline CDR1 SGHVS, CDR2 FNYEAQ. There are 16 residues in the CDR3. In DNA form, the CDR3 reads TGTGCCAGCAGCCCAGAGGGGGGGGGCGTAAGAAATGAGCAGTTCTTC. The encoded protein is CASSPEGGGVRNEQFF. Full variable domain (rest looked up from reference TRBV7-6 and TRBJ2-1): GAGVSQSPRYKVTKRGQDVALRCDPISGHVSLYWYRQALGQGPEFLTYFNYEAQQDKSGLPNDRFSAERPEGSISTLTIQRTEQRDSAMYRCASSPEGGGVRNEQFFGPGTRLTVL.